This T cell receptor beta chain was sequenced in a study of vaccination and CD4 T cells after COVID-19. Study overall: At a median approximately 99 days (range 35 to 161) after diagnosis, post-COVID samples were drawn. The authors used overlapping spike peptides from SARS-CoV-2, HCoV-NL63, HCoV-OC43 and HCoV-229E to stimulate cells. Study outcomes and limitations: A nonsignificant median increase from 21 to 38 SARS-CoV-2-reactive clonotypes was observed.

The sample holds a few counts of this clonotype. Its antigen is unknown. The treatment is: approximately 9-day PBMC culture with coronavirus spike peptide pools or control peptides (ViraFEST assay). PBMC cultures, at roughly 2.2 million cells per well, received approximately 9.1 IU/ml IL-2 and approximately 10 ug/ml peptide pools. Germline CDR1 SGHTA, CDR2 FQGNSA. CDR3 size: 14 residues. V lost 5 bases and J lost 7, with 14 bases in between. The Oncomine TCR Beta short-read assay was applied to DNA of cultured CD4+ T cells. TCRdb analysed the PCR reads with MiXCR anew, one entry per CDR3 protein. The profile shows 21,000 or so distinct CDR3 sequences, around two fifths of them singletons.

The chain has TRBV7-2 and TRBJ1-4; weak D call: TRBD1 (6 bases). Sequencing input: CD4+ T cells from blood, cultured in vitro. This TCR was sampled from a human donor who had recovered from COVID-19. Here the CDR3 DNA reads TGTGCCAGCAGCCGACAGGTCGGGGGTGAAAAACTGTTTTTT. Its protein product is CASSRQVGGEKLFF. The entire variable domain, with the rest obtained from reference TRBV7-2 and TRBJ1-4, is as follows: GAGVSQSPSNKVTEKGKDVELRCDPISGHTALYWYRQSLGQGLEFLIYFQGNSAPDKSGLPSDRFSAERTGGSVSTLTIQRTQQEDSAVYLCASSRQVGGEKLFFGSGTQLSVL.